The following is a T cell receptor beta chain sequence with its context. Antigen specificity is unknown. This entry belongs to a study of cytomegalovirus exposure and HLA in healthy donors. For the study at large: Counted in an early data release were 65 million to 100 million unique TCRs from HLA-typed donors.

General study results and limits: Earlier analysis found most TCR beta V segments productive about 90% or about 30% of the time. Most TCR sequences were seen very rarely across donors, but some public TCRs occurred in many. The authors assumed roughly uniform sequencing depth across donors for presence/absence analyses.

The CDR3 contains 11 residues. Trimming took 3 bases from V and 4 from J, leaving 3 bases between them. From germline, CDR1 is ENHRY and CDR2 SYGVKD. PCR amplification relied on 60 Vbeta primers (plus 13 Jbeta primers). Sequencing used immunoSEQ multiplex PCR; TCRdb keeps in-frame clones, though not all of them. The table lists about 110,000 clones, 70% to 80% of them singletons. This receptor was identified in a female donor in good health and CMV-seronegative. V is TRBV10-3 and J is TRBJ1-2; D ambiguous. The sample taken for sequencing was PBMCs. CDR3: CAISDLYGYTF. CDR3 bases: TGTGCCATCAGTGACCTCTATGGCTACACCTTC.